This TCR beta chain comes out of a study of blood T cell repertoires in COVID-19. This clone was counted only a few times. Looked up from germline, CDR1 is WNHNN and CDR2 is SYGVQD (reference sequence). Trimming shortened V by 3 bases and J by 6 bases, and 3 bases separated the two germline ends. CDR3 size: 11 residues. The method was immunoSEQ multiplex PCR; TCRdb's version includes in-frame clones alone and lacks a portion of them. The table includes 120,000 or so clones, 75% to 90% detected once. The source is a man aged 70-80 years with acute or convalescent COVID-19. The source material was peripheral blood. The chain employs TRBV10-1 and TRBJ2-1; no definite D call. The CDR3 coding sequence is TGCGCCAGCAGTGACTCCAATGAGCAGTTCTTC. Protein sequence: CASSDSNEQFF.